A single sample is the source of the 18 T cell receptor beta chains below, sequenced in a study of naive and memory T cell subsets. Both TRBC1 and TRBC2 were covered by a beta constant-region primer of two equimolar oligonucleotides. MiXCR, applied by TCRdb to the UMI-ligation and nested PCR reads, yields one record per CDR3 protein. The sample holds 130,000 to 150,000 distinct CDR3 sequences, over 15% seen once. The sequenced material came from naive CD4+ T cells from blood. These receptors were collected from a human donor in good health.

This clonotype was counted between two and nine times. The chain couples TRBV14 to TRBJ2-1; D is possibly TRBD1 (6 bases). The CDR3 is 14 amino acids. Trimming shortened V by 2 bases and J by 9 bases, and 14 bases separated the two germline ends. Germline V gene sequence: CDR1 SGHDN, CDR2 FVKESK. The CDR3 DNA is TGTGCCAGCAGCCAAAGGCAAACAGGGACTGAGCAGTTCTTC. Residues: CASSQRQTGTEQFF.

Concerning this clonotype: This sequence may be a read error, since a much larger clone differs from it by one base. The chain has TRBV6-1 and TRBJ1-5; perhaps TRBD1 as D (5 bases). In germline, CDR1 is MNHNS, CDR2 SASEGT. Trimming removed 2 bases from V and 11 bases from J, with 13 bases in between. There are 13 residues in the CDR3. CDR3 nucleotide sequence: TGTGCCAGCAGTGAACAGGGAGCTAGGACCCAGCATTTT. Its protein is CASSEQGARTQHF.

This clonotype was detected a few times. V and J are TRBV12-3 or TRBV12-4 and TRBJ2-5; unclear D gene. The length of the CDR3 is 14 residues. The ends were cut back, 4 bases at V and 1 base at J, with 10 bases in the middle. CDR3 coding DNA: TGTGCCAGCAGTTCGGTCGACCTCCAAGAGACCCAGTACTTC. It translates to CASSSVDLQETQYF.

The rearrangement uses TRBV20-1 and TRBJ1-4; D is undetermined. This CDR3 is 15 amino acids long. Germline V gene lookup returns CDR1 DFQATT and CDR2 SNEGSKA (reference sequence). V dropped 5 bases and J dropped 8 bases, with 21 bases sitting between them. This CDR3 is CSAYPPGGGREKLFF. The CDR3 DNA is TGCAGTGCTTATCCCCCTGGCGGAGGTCGAGAAAAACTGTTTTTT.

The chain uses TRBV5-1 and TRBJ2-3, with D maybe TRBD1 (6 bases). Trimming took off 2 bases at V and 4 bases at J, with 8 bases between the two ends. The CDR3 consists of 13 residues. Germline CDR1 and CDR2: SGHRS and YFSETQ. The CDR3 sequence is CASSLGGPDTQYF. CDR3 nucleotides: TGCGCCAGCAGCTTAGGGGGACCAGATACGCAGTATTTT.

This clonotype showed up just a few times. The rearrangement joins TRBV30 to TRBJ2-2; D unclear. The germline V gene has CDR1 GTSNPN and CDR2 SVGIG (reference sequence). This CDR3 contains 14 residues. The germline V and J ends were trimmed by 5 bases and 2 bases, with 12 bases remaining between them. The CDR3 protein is CAWADIPNTGELFF. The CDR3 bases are TGTGCCTGGGCCGACATCCCCAACACCGGGGAGCTGTTTTTT.

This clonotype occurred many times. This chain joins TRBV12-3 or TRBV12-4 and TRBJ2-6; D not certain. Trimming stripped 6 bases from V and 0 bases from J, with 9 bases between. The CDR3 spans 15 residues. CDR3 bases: TGTGCCAGCAGCCCCTCCCACTCTGGGGCCAACGTCCTGACTTTC. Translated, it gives CASSPSHSGANVLTF.

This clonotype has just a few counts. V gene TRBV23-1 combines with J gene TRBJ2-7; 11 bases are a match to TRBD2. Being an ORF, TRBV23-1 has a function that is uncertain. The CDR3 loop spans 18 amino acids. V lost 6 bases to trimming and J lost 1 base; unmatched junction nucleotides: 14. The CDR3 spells CASSPLVQTSGNSYEQYF. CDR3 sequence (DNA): TGCGCCAGCAGCCCGCTCGTACAGACTAGCGGGAATTCCTACGAGCAGTACTTC.

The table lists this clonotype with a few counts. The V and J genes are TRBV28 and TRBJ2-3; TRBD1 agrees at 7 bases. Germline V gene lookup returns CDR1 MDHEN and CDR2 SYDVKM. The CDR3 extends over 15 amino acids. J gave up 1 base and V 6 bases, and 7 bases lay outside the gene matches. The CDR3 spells CASSTPGQGTDTQYF. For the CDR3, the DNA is TGTGCCAGCAGCACTCCTGGACAGGGCACAGATACGCAGTATTTT.

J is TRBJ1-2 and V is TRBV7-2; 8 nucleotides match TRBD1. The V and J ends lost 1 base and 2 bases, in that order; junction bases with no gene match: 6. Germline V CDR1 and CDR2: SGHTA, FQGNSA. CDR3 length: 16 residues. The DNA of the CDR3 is TGTGCCAGCAGCTTAGGGGGGACAGGAAAAAACTATGGCTACACCTTC. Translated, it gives CASSLGGTGKNYGYTF.

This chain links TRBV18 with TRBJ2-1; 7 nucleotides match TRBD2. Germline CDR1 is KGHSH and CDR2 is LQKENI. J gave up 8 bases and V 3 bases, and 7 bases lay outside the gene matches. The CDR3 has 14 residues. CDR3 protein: CASSPAGVEDEQFF. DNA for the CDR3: TGTGCCAGCTCACCGGCGGGAGTAGAGGATGAGCAGTTCTTC.

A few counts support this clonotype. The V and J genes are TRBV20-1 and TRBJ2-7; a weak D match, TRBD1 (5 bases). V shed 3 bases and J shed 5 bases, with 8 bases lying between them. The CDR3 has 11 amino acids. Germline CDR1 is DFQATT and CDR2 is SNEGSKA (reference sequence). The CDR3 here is CSASLRDEQYF. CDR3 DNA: TGCAGTGCTAGCCTCAGGGACGAGCAGTACTTC.

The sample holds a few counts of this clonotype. The CDR3 nucleotides read TGCAGTGCTAGGGCAGATACGCAGTATTTT. Protein sequence: CSARADTQYF. J is TRBJ2-3 and V is TRBV20-1; D call uncertain. Germline CDR1 DFQATT, CDR2 SNEGSKA (reference sequence). Trimming cost V 3 bases and J 4 bases, with 2 bases left between them. This CDR3 has 10 residues.

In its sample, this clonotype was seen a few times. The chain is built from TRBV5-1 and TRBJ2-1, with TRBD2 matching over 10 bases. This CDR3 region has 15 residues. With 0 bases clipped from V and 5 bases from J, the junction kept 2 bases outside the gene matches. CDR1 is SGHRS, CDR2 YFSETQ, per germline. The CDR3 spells CASSLATSGNNEQFF. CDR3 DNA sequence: TGCGCCAGCAGCTTGGCTACTAGCGGGAACAATGAGCAGTTCTTC. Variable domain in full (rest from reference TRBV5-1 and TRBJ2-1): KAGVTQTPRYLIKTRGQQVTLSCSPISGHRSVSWYQQTPGQGLQFLFEYFSETQRNKGNFPGRFSGRQFSNSRSEMNVSTLELGDSALYLCASSLATSGNNEQFFGPGTRLTVL.

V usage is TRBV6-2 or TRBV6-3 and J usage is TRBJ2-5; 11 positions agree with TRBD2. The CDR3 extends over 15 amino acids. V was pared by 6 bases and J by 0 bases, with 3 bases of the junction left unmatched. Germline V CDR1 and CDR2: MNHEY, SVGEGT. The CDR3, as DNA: TGTGCCAGCAGAAGACTAGCGGGGAACCAAGAGACCCAGTACTTC. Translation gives CASRRLAGNQETQYF.

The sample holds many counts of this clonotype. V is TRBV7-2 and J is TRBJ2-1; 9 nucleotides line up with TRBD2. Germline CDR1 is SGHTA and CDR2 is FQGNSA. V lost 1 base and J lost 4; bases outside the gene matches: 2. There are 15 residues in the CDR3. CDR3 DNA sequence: TGTGCCAGCAGCTTAGGACTAGCGGCATACAATGAGCAGTTCTTC. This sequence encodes CASSLGLAAYNEQFF.

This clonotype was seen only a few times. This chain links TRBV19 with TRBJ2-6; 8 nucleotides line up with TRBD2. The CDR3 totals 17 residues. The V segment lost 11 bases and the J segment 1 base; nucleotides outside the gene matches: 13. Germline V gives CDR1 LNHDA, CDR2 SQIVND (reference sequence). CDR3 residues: CAGGPGGIFSGANVLTF. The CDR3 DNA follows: TGTGCCGGGGGTCCGGGGGGGATCTTTTCTGGGGCCAACGTCCTGACTTTC.

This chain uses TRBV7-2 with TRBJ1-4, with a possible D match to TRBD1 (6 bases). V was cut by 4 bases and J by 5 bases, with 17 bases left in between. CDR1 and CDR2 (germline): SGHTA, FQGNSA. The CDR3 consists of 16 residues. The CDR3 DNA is TGTGCCAGCAGCTCCCCCGTAGGACAGAGGAATGAAAAACTGTTTTTT. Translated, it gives CASSSPVGQRNEKLFF.